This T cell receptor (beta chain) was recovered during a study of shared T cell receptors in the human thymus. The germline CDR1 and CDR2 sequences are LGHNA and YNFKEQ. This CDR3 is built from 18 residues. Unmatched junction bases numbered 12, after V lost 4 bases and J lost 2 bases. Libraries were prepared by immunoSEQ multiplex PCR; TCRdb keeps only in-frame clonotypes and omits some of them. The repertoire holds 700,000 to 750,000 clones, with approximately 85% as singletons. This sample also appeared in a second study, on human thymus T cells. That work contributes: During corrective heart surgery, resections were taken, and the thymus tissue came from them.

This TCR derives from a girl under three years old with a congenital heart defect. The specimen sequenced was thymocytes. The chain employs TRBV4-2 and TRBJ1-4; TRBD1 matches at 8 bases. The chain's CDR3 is CASSPHPPQGATNEKLFF. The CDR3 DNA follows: TGTGCCAGCAGCCCCCACCCCCCCCAGGGGGCTACTAATGAAAAACTGTTTTTT.